The 22 T cell receptor beta chains below were found in one sample sequenced in a study of vaccination effects on CD4 cells after COVID-19. Their antigens are not known. Expansion of antigen-specific CD4+ T cells with viral peptide pools was carried out by the ViraFEST assay before sequencing. Following culture for 9 to 11 days, CD4+ T cells were isolated. Nucleocapsid antibody tests were negative, and the vaccine recipients had no prior SARS-CoV-2 infection. The data were produced by immunoSEQ multiplex PCR, yet TCRdb's version contains in-frame clones alone and is incomplete. This sample has 50,000 or so clones; about four fifths occur once, and the top ten carry roughly 5.6%. This specimen consisted of CD4+ T cells from PBMCs cultured with HCoV-OC43 spike peptides, obtained before COVID-19 vaccination. Specified subset: HCoV-OC43 spike overlapping peptide pool stimulation. Every receptor here comes from a human donor who received a COVID-19 vaccine.

V usage is TRBV7-9 and J usage is TRBJ2-1; 12 nucleotides match TRBD2. V lost 3 bases, J lost 7 bases, and 7 bases stayed unmatched. The germline V gene has CDR1 SEHNR and CDR2 FQNEAQ (reference sequence). CDR3 size: 16 residues. The CDR3, as DNA: TGTGCCAGCAGCTTGCGACTAGCGGGGGCCTTGAATGAGCAGTTCTTC. Protein: CASSLRLAGALNEQFF.

The chain combines TRBV18 with TRBJ1-2; D perhaps matches TRBD1 (6 bases). The CDR3 consists of 13 residues. The germline V gene has CDR1 KGHSH and CDR2 LQKENI. Trimming left V 2 bases short and J 7 bases short, with 11 bases between. The CDR3 sequence: CASSPAGETGYTF. The CDR3 DNA is TGTGCCAGCTCACCAGCAGGGGAGACTGGCTACACCTTC.

A few counts support this clone. The chain carries TRBV29-1 and TRBJ1-2; 8 nucleotides line up with TRBD1. CDR3 length: 14 amino acids. CDR1 and CDR2 (germline): SQVTM, ANQGSEA. V shed 6 bases and J 4 bases; nucleotides not matched to a gene: 10. This CDR3 is CSVAPGGWGYGYTF. CDR3 DNA: TGCAGCGTGGCCCCAGGGGGCTGGGGCTATGGCTACACCTTC. Filled out from reference TRBV29-1 and TRBJ1-2, the complete variable domain reads SAVISQKPSRDICQRGTSLTIQCQVDSQVTMMFWYRQQPGQSLTLIATANQGSEATYESGFVIDKFPISRPNLTFSTLTVSNMSPEDSSIYLCSVAPGGWGYGYTFGSGTRLTVV.

The chain recombines TRBV19 with TRBJ1-1; D not resolved. Germline CDR1 is LNHDA and CDR2 is SQIVND (reference sequence). There are 14 residues in the CDR3. V dropped 5 bases and J dropped 1 base, with 11 bases sitting between them. As DNA, the CDR3 is TGTGCCAGTAGTTCGGGGTTGGCGAACACTGAAGCTTTCTTT. This codes for CASSSGLANTEAFF.

The chain couples TRBV4-1 to TRBJ1-4, with TRBD1 matching over 7 bases. Trimming at V came to 7 bases and at J to 2 bases, leaving 4 bases not matched to a gene. In germline, CDR1 is MGHRA, CDR2 YSYEKL. The CDR3 sequence is 14 residues long. The CDR3 spells CASTPTGTNEKLFF. In DNA form, the CDR3 reads TGCGCCAGCACCCCGACAGGGACTAATGAAAAACTGTTTTTT.

V usage is TRBV19 and J usage is TRBJ1-2; D perhaps matches TRBD1 (5 bases). V was pared by 9 bases and J by 5 bases, with 28 bases between. The CDR3 has 17 amino acids. Germline V gene lookup returns CDR1 LNHDA and CDR2 SQIVND (reference sequence). This chain's CDR3 is CASTRGLGEGVEYGYTF. The CDR3 DNA follows: TGTGCCAGCACTAGAGGTCTAGGGGAGGGCGTAGAGTATGGCTACACCTTC.

The chain recombines TRBV11-2 with TRBJ1-3; D perhaps matches TRBD1 (6 bases). The CDR3 has 17 residues. V shed 5 bases and J shed 3 bases, with 20 bases lying between them. Germline loops: CDR1 SGHAT, CDR2 FQNNGV. DNA of the CDR3: TGTGCCAGCAGCCAACGGGGCGGGGGGGCGCTTGGAAACACCATATATTTT. Its protein product is CASSQRGGGALGNTIYF.

J is TRBJ2-5 and V is TRBV5-4; D is unclear. CDR1 is SGHNT, CDR2 YYREEE, per germline (reference sequence). The CDR3 is 13 residues long. Trimming cost V 4 bases and J 1 base, with 8 bases left between them. The CDR3: CASSQRAQETQYF. The CDR3 bases are TGTGCCAGCAGCCAACGGGCCCAAGAGACCCAGTACTTC.

The V gene is TRBV24-1, the J gene TRBJ2-3; weak D call: TRBD2 (6 bases). CDR1 is KGHDR, CDR2 SFDVKD, per germline. This CDR3 is built from 17 residues. Trimming stripped 1 base from V and 0 bases from J, with 13 bases between. For the CDR3, the DNA is TGTGCCACCAGTGATTTACGGGGGACGGGGAGCACAGATACGCAGTATTTT. This encodes CATSDLRGTGSTDTQYF.

This clone was detected once. This chain joins TRBV7-8 and TRBJ1-2, with a tentative D call TRBD1 (5 bases). With 5 bases removed from V and 0 bases from J, the gap between germline ends came to 13 bases. CDR1 is SGHVS and CDR2 is FQNEAQ in the germline V gene. The CDR3 runs 15 residues. CDR3 coding DNA: TGTGCCAGCAGCCTGAACAGGTTTTCTAACTATGGCTACACCTTC. Encoded protein: CASSLNRFSNYGYTF.

This rearrangement joins TRBV9 to TRBJ1-6, with no clear D. The germline gives CDR1 SGDLS, CDR2 YYNGEE. Trimming stripped 4 bases from V and 7 bases from J, with 15 bases between. This CDR3 has 15 residues. CDR3 sequence (DNA): TGTGCCAGCAGCTCGGTAGGAGGAGTGAATTCACCCCTCCACTTT. As protein: CASSSVGGVNSPLHF.

As to this clone: The junction departs from germline at one end; a sequencing error may be responsible. The CDR3 loop is CASRLGGAGPETQYF. For the CDR3, the DNA is TGCGCCAGCAGGTTGGGGGGGGCAGGGCCAGAGACCCAGTACTTC. This chain connects TRBV5-1 to TRBJ2-5; D may be TRBD2 (7 bases). The CDR3 spans 15 residues. The germline V gene encodes CDR1 SGHRS and CDR2 YFSETQ. Supplemented by reference TRBV5-1 and TRBJ2-5, the full variable domain reads KAGVTQTPRYLIKTRGQQVTLSCSPISGHRSVSWYQQTPGQGLQFLFEYFSETQRNKGNFPGRFSGRQFSNSRSEMNVSTLELGDSALYLCASRLGGAGPETQYFGPGTRLLVL.

This clone showed up just once. The V gene is TRBV5-5, the J gene TRBJ1-4, with 7 positions matching TRBD1. Germline V gene data show CDR1 as SGHKS and CDR2 as YYEKEE (reference sequence). The V segment lost 5 bases and the J segment 7 bases; nucleotides outside the gene matches: 8. The CDR3 spans 14 residues. The CDR3 loop is CASRLRTGREKLFF. The CDR3 coding sequence is TGTGCCAGCAGACTACGGACAGGACGTGAAAAACTGTTTTTT.

The chain carries TRBV5-4 and TRBJ2-5; TRBD1 is a possible D gene (5 bases). V was shortened by 4 bases and J by 2 bases, with 15 bases between the two germline ends. The germline gives CDR1 SGHNT, CDR2 YYREEE (reference sequence). This CDR3 spans 15 amino acids. CDR3 in DNA: TGTGCCAGCAGCACTGGCCTGGGGCCACAAGAGACCCAGTACTTC. Residues: CASSTGLGPQETQYF. The full variable domain, its missing parts supplied by reference TRBV5-4 and TRBJ2-5, is ETGVTQSPTHLIKTRGQQVTLRCSSQSGHNTVSWYQQALGQGPQFIFQYYREEENGRGNFPPRFSGLQFPNYSSELNVNALELDDSALYLCASSTGLGPQETQYFGPGTRLLVL.

V gene TRBV5-1 combines with J gene TRBJ1-1; D remains ambiguous. The V and J ends lost 6 bases and 1 base respectively, with 10 bases between them. Germline lookup yields CDR1 SGHRS and CDR2 YFSETQ. The CDR3 sequence is 13 residues long. The CDR3 region is CASNALGNTEAFF. CDR3 DNA: TGCGCCAGCAATGCCCTCGGGAACACTGAAGCTTTCTTT.

This rearrangement joins TRBV3-1 (or the pseudogene TRBV3-2) to TRBJ2-3; D is undetermined. Germline-derived CDR1 and CDR2 are LGHDT and YNNKEL (reference sequence). V gave up 6 bases and J gave up 1 base, with 8 bases separating them. The CDR3 has 13 amino acids. In nucleotides, the CDR3 is TGTGCCAGCAGAGACTCTGGCACAGATACGCAGTATTTT. It is translated as CASRDSGTDTQYF.

This chain links TRBV24-1 with TRBJ2-3, with 15 nucleotides matching TRBD2. Germline CDR1 KGHDR, CDR2 SFDVKD. Trimming removed 1 base from V and 1 base from J; junction bases left unmatched: 8. This CDR3 has 20 residues. The CDR3 nucleotides are TGTGCCACCAGTGATTTCGCCGGGACTAGCGGGGGGTCAGGCACAGATACGCAGTATTTT. Residues: CATSDFAGTSGGSGTDTQYF.

V gene TRBV10-2 combines with J gene TRBJ2-7; 8 positions agree with TRBD2. The CDR3 length is 14 residues. J lost 1 base, V lost 8 bases, and 7 bases had no gene match. Per the germline V gene, CDR1 is WSHSY and CDR2 is SAAADI. For the CDR3, the DNA is TGCGCCAGCCGGGAGGGAGGGACTTCCTACGAGCAGTACGTC. It specifies CASREGGTSYEQYV.

The CDR3: CASSRTGGNRGKLFF. The CDR3 nucleotides are TGTGCCAGCAGTCGGACCGGGGGAAATAGGGGAAAACTGTTTTTT. The V and J genes are TRBV6-5 and TRBJ1-4; D perhaps matches TRBD1 (5 bases). Germline CDR1 reads MNHEY; CDR2 reads SVGAGI. Trimming pared 5 bases from V and 10 bases from J, leaving 20 bases between. The CDR3 runs to 15 residues.

V usage is TRBV11-1 and J usage is TRBJ1-1, with a tentative D call TRBD1 (5 bases). CDR3 length equals 16 residues. Trimming left V 2 bases short and J 4 bases short, with 17 bases between. Germline V CDR1 and CDR2: SGHAT, FQDESV (reference sequence). In DNA form, the CDR3 reads TGTGCCAGCAGCTTAATGGCAGGGCTCGTGGGCACTGAAGCTTTCTTT. Protein product: CASSLMAGLVGTEAFF.

The CDR3 nucleotides are TGTGCCAGTAGTATACCTCGGACAGGGGTTGAAAAACTGTTTTTT. Its protein is CASSIPRTGVEKLFF. The rearrangement joins TRBV19 to TRBJ1-4; 9 nucleotides align to TRBD1. Trimming cost V 2 bases and J 7 bases; bases outside gene matches: 5. This CDR3 spans 15 amino acids. The germline CDR1 and CDR2 sequences are LNHDA and SQIVND (reference sequence).

The chain links TRBV7-2 to TRBJ2-5; TRBD2 agrees at 10 bases. The CDR3 covers 16 residues. Germline V CDR1 and CDR2: SGHTA, FQGNSA. V trimming: 0 bases; J trimming: 2 bases; junction bases outside the gene matches: 3. This CDR3 reads CASSLALAGGQETQYF. CDR3 DNA sequence: TGTGCCAGCAGCTTAGCCTTAGCGGGGGGTCAAGAGACCCAGTACTTC.